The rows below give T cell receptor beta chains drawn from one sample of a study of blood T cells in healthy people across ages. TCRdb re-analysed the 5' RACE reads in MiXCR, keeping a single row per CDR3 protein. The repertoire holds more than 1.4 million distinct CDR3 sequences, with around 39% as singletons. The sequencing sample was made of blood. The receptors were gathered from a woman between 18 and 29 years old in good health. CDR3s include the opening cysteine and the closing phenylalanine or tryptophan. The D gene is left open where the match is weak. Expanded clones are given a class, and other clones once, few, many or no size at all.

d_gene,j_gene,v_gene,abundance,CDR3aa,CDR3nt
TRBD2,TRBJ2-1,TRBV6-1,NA,CASRTTGTSGSYNEQFF,TGTGCCAGCAGAACCACCGGGACTAGCGGCTCCTACAATGAGCAGTTCTTC
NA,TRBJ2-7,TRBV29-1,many,CSVVGAQETYEQYF,TGCAGCGTTGTGGGGGCTCAGGAAACCTACGAGCAGTACTTC
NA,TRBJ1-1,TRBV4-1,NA,CASSQILNTEAFF,TGCGCCAGCAGCCAAATCCTGAACACTGAAGCTTTCTTT
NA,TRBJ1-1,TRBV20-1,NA,CSASRPVRANTETFF,TGCAGTGCTAGTCGGCCTGTTCGCGCGAACACTGAAACTTTCTTT
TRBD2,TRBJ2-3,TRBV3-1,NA,CASTKRGGDTQYF,TGTGCCAGCACGAAGCGGGGGGGCGATACGCAGTATTTT
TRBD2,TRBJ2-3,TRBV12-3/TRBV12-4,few,CASSSGTSIGADTQYF,TGTGCCAGCAGTTCCGGGACTAGCATCGGGGCAGATACGCAGTATTTT
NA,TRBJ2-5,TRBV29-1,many,CSVEDSRETQYF,TGCAGCGTTGAAGACAGTAGGGAGACCCAGTACTTC
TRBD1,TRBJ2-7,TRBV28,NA,CASSFLTGLVYEQYF,TGTGCCAGCAGTTTCCTGACAGGGTTGGTCTACGAGCAGTACTTC
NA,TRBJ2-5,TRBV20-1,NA,CSAIGSLQETQYF,TGCAGTGCAATAGGGAGCCTACAAGAGACCCAGTACTTC
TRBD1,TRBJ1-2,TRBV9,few,CASTPTGQGNYGYTF,TGTGCCAGCACACCTACGGGACAGGGAAACTATGGCTACACCTTC
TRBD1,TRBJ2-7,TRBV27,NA,CACLGQGGYEQYF,TGTGCCTGCTTGGGACAGGGGGGCTACGAGCAGTACTTC
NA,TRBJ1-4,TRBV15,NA,CATSRDMTGGEKLFF,TGTGCCACCAGCAGAGATATGACAGGAGGTGAAAAACTGTTTTTT
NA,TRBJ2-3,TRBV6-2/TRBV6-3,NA,CASSYRRGAQDTQYF,TGTGCCAGCAGTTACAGACGGGGGGCCCAAGATACGCAGTATTTT
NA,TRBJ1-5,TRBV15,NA,CATRGGPVGQPQHF,TGTGCCACCAGAGGGGGGCCTGTAGGGCAGCCCCAGCATTTT
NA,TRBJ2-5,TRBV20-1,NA,CSALPLGGRETQYF,TGCAGTGCCCTTCCCCTGGGGGGAAGGGAGACCCAGTACTTC
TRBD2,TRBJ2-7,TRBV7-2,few,CASSLGLAGNGYEQYF,TGTGCCAGCAGCCTCGGTTTAGCGGGAAACGGGTACGAGCAGTACTTC
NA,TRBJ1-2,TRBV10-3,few,CAIPRDTNGYTF,TGTGCCATCCCCCGAGACACGAATGGCTACACCTTC
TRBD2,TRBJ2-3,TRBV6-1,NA,CASLFGTSGTDTQYF,TGTGCCAGTCTATTCGGGACTAGCGGAACAGATACGCAGTATTTT
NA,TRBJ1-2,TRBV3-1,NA,CASSQVRELLNGYTF,TGTGCCAGCAGCCAAGTAAGGGAGCTATTGAATGGCTACACCTTC
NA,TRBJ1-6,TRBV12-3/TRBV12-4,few,CAPDPSRPLGSSYNSPLHF,TGTGCCCCAGACCCCTCTCGCCCTTTGGGGAGCTCCTATAATTCACCCCTCCACTTT
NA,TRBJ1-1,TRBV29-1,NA,CSVGRSDTEAFF,TGCAGCGTTGGTAGGTCCGACACTGAAGCTTTCTTT
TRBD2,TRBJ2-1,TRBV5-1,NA,CASSLAVAGLDEQFF,TGCGCCAGCAGCTTGGCGGTAGCGGGGCTCGATGAGCAGTTCTTC
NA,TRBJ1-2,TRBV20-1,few,CSAREPSYGYTF,TGCAGTGCTAGAGAACCCTCCTATGGCTACACCTTC
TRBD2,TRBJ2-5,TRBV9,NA,CASSVAGGILQETQYF,TGTGCCAGCAGCGTAGCCGGGGGGATCCTTCAAGAGACCCAGTACTTC
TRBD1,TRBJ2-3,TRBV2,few,CASRRGRDRDSTDTQYF,TGTGCCAGCAGAAGAGGCCGGGACAGGGATAGCACAGATACGCAGTATTTT
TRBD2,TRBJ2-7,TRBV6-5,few,CASSYVAGERGYEQYF,TGTGCCAGCAGTTACGTTGCAGGAGAGCGGGGGTACGAGCAGTACTTC
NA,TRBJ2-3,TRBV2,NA,CASRTNTDTQYF,TGTGCCAGCAGGACAAACACAGATACGCAGTATTTT
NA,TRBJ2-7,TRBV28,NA,CASSLGPKVYEQYF,TGTGCCAGCAGTTTAGGCCCGAAAGTTTACGAGCAGTACTTC
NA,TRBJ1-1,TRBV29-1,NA,CSPLGGIETEAFF,TGCAGCCCTCTTGGGGGAATTGAGACTGAAGCTTTCTTT